The rows below give T cell receptor beta chains drawn from one sample of a study of human T cells and chemical hapten exposure. In TCRdb, the 5' RACE reads were re-called with MiXCR into one record per CDR3 protein. Of over 95,000 distinct CDR3 sequences listed, approximately 19% are singletons. Source of these receptors: a human donor in good health. CDR3s include the opening cysteine and the closing phenylalanine or tryptophan. A D gene is named only where the DNA matches it firmly. Some rows have no size entry. The others give once, few or many, or a class for an expanded clone.

D gene: TRBD2
V gene: TRBV29-1
CDR3 length: 12
clone size: .
J gene: TRBJ2-5
CDR3 protein: CSGGGGPETQYF
CDR3 DNA: TGCAGCGGCGGCGGGGGGCCCGAGACCCAGTACTTC

D gene: .
V gene: TRBV13
CDR3 length: 11
clone size: many
J gene: TRBJ2-5
CDR3 protein: CASSLEETQYF
CDR3 DNA: TGTGCCAGCAGCTTAGAAGAGACCCAGTACTTC

D gene: .
V gene: TRBV6-1
CDR3 length: 15
clone size: few
J gene: TRBJ1-3
CDR3 protein: CASSEGRISGNTIYF
CDR3 DNA: TGTGCCAGCAGTGAGGGAAGGATCTCTGGAAACACCATATATTTT

D gene: .
V gene: TRBV15
CDR3 length: 15
clone size: .
J gene: TRBJ1-5
CDR3 protein: CATSRDPSSNQPQHF
CDR3 DNA: TGTGCCACCAGCAGAGATCCCAGCTCCAATCAGCCCCAGCATTTT

D gene: .
V gene: TRBV18
CDR3 length: 14
clone size: .
J gene: TRBJ2-1
CDR3 protein: CASSLSKGNSEQFF
CDR3 DNA: TGTGCCAGCTCACTGTCGAAGGGGAACAGTGAGCAGTTCTTC

D gene: TRBD2
V gene: TRBV6-5
CDR3 length: 16
clone size: few
J gene: TRBJ2-5
CDR3 protein: CASSPSGGGIGETQYF
CDR3 DNA: TGTGCCAGCAGTCCTTCGGGAGGAGGGATTGGAGAGACCCAGTACTTC

D gene: TRBD1
V gene: TRBV10-3
CDR3 length: 15
clone size: few
J gene: TRBJ2-1
CDR3 protein: CAISEVQGARNEQFF
CDR3 DNA: TGTGCCATCAGTGAGGTGCAGGGGGCGCGCAATGAGCAGTTCTTC

D gene: TRBD1
V gene: TRBV12-3/TRBV12-4
CDR3 length: 12
clone size: few
J gene: TRBJ1-1
CDR3 protein: CASSLIQGSAFF
CDR3 DNA: TGTGCCAGCAGTTTAATACAGGGGTCGGCTTTCTTT

D gene: .
V gene: TRBV12-3/TRBV12-4
CDR3 length: 15
clone size: .
J gene: TRBJ2-1
CDR3 protein: CASSLGLLYYNEQFF
CDR3 DNA: TGTGCCAGCAGTTTAGGTCTACTATACTACAATGAGCAGTTCTTC

D gene: .
V gene: TRBV5-4
CDR3 length: 20
clone size: few
J gene: TRBJ2-6
CDR3 protein: CASSLEAAGRGPPGANVLTF
CDR3 DNA: TGTGCCAGCAGCTTGGAGGCTGCGGGAAGGGGTCCCCCGGGGGCCAACGTCCTGACTTTC

D gene: TRBD2
V gene: TRBV11-1
CDR3 length: 18
clone size: many
J gene: TRBJ2-5
CDR3 protein: CASSFSASGASVDETQYF
CDR3 DNA: TGTGCCAGCAGCTTTTCGGCTAGCGGAGCTTCGGTTGACGAGACCCAGTACTTC

D gene: .
V gene: TRBV20-1
CDR3 length: 10
clone size: few
J gene: TRBJ1-6
CDR3 protein: CSASDSPLHF
CDR3 DNA: TGCAGTGCTAGTGATTCACCCCTCCACTTT

D gene: TRBD1
V gene: TRBV7-9
CDR3 length: 18
clone size: .
J gene: TRBJ2-7
CDR3 protein: CASSESDIWDRGSHEQYF
CDR3 DNA: TGTGCCAGCAGCGAAAGCGATATTTGGGACAGGGGTTCCCACGAGCAGTACTTC

D gene: .
V gene: TRBV6-5
CDR3 length: 15
clone size: few
J gene: TRBJ2-1
CDR3 protein: CASSNGESSYNEQFF
CDR3 DNA: TGTGCCAGCAGCAACGGGGAGAGCTCCTACAATGAGCAGTTCTTC

D gene: .
V gene: TRBV2
CDR3 length: 15
clone size: few
J gene: TRBJ1-1
CDR3 protein: CASSEGVGGAQLAFF
CDR3 DNA: TGTGCCAGCAGTGAAGGTGTCGGGGGCGCGCAGTTAGCTTTCTTT

D gene: TRBD2
V gene: TRBV7-9
CDR3 length: 22
clone size: .
J gene: TRBJ2-3
CDR3 protein: CASIRGLAGVRLKQKSTDTQYF
CDR3 DNA: TGTGCCAGCATCAGGGGACTAGCGGGAGTTCGTCTTAAGCAGAAGAGCACAGATACGCAGTATTTT

D gene: .
V gene: TRBV6-5
CDR3 length: 13
clone size: few
J gene: TRBJ2-1
CDR3 protein: CASSYSPQGQQFF
CDR3 DNA: TGTGCCAGCAGTTACTCCCCGCAGGGTCAGCAGTTCTTC

D gene: .
V gene: TRBV12-3/TRBV12-4
CDR3 length: 12
clone size: .
J gene: TRBJ1-5
CDR3 protein: CASSLVPQPQHF
CDR3 DNA: TGTGCCAGCAGTTTAGTGCCTCAGCCCCAGCATTTT

D gene: TRBD2
V gene: TRBV9
CDR3 length: 13
clone size: few
J gene: TRBJ2-1
CDR3 protein: CASSGGLVGEQFF
CDR3 DNA: TGTGCCAGCAGCGGCGGACTAGTTGGTGAGCAGTTCTTC

D gene: .
V gene: TRBV29-1
CDR3 length: 12
clone size: .
J gene: TRBJ1-3
CDR3 protein: CSVGQVGNTIYF
CDR3 DNA: TGCAGCGTTGGACAGGTTGGAAACACCATATATTTT

D gene: TRBD2
V gene: TRBV20-1
CDR3 length: 17
clone size: few
J gene: TRBJ2-3
CDR3 protein: CSAKVPGLASLGDTQYF
CDR3 DNA: TGCAGTGCTAAAGTCCCGGGACTAGCGTCATTAGGGGATACGCAGTATTTT

D gene: .
V gene: TRBV3-1
CDR3 length: 12
clone size: many
J gene: TRBJ2-7
CDR3 protein: CASSQVAYEQYF
CDR3 DNA: TGTGCCAGCAGCCAAGTCGCCTACGAGCAGTACTTC

D gene: .
V gene: TRBV6-5
CDR3 length: 15
clone size: .
J gene: TRBJ2-1
CDR3 protein: CASSHTGLSYNEQFF
CDR3 DNA: TGTGCCAGCAGCCATACAGGCCTCTCCTACAATGAGCAGTTCTTC

D gene: .
V gene: TRBV15
CDR3 length: 15
clone size: few
J gene: TRBJ2-1
CDR3 protein: CATSRDPRPRNEQFF
CDR3 DNA: TGTGCCACCAGCAGAGATCCCCGCCCGCGCAATGAGCAGTTCTTC

D gene: TRBD2
V gene: TRBV18
CDR3 length: 17
clone size: .
J gene: TRBJ2-3
CDR3 protein: CASSPLRMRESEDTQYF
CDR3 DNA: TGTGCCAGCTCACCGCTCCGGATGCGGGAGTCGGAGGATACGCAGTATTTT

D gene: .
V gene: TRBV7-3
CDR3 length: 18
clone size: .
J gene: TRBJ1-4
CDR3 protein: CASSLSRDQRRTNEKLFF
CDR3 DNA: TGTGCCAGCAGCTTATCCCGGGACCAAAGGCGGACTAATGAAAAACTGTTTTTT